The next 27 T cell receptor beta chains were all read from a single sample in a study of response to subunit inactivated influenza vaccine. A single record per CDR3 protein comes from TCRdb applying MiXCR to the RT-PCR reads. The sample holds over 150,000 distinct CDR3 sequences, around 11% seen once. The sequences come from CD8+ T cells sorted from PBMCs, collected 23 months after vaccination. The source is a man between 50 and 69 years old who received an inactivated influenza vaccine.

This clonotype was seen a handful of times. The V call is TRBV28, the J call TRBJ1-5; 7 bases fit TRBD1. V shed 5 bases, J shed 1 base, and the junction held 8 bases outside the gene matches. Germline V gene lookup returns CDR1 MDHEN and CDR2 SYDVKM. CDR3 size: 16 residues. Here the CDR3 reads CASSPLTGRSNQPQHF. The CDR3 DNA reads as TGTGCCAGCAGTCCCCTGACAGGGCGGAGCAATCAGCCCCAGCATTTT.

In this sample, this clonotype turned up a few times. The J gene is TRBJ1-4, the V gene TRBV4-1; D not resolved. The V end lost 5 bases, the J end lost 3 bases, and 16 bases lay between the germline ends. The CDR3 extends over 16 amino acids. CDR1 MGHRA and CDR2 YSYEKL come from the germline V gene. In DNA, the CDR3 is TGCGCCAGCAGCGCGCCCGTTGGGCGGGCTAATGAAAAACTGTTTTTT. Its protein product is CASSAPVGRANEKLFF.

Remarks on this clonotype: This may be a read error, as it is one base from a much larger clone. V usage is TRBV7-9 and J usage is TRBJ2-7, with D perhaps TRBD1 (5 bases). Germline V CDR1 and CDR2: SEHNR, FQNEAQ (reference sequence). V dropped 5 bases and J dropped 5 bases, with 10 bases sitting between them. The CDR3 contains 12 residues. CDR3: CASSQVGHEQYF. DNA of the CDR3: TGTGCCAGCAGCCAAGTGGGGCACGAGCAGTACTTC. Full variable domain (missing parts from reference TRBV7-9 and TRBJ2-7): DTGVSQNPRHKITKRGQNVTFRCDPISEHNRLYWYRQTLGQGPEFLTYFQNEAQLEKSRLLSDRFSAERPKGSFSTLEIQRTEQGDSAMYLCASSQVGHEQYFGPGTRLTVT.

There are a few counts of this clonotype. The chain couples TRBV27 to TRBJ1-1; TRBD1 matches 10 bases. The CDR3 runs to 14 residues. With 5 bases clipped from V and 5 bases from J, the junction kept 5 bases outside the gene matches. Germline CDR1 is MNHEY and CDR2 is SMNVEV (reference sequence). CDR3 in DNA: TGTGCCAGCAGTGCGGACAGGGGGGGTACTGAAGCTTTCTTT. It specifies CASSADRGGTEAFF.

The V call is TRBV5-6, the J call TRBJ2-1; D is perhaps TRBD2 (6 bases). The CDR3 totals 19 residues. The V end lost 4 bases, the J end lost 6 bases, and 29 bases lay between the germline ends. Germline V gives CDR1 SGHDT, CDR2 YYEEEE. The CDR3 DNA is TGTGCCAGCAGCCCTTGGCGGGACCAAAGAAGCTCGCGGGGCAATGAGCAGTTCTTC. Its protein is CASSPWRDQRSSRGNEQFF.

A few counts support this clonotype. This chain connects TRBV12-3 or TRBV12-4 to TRBJ2-7, with TRBD1 matching 7 bases. The CDR3 extends over 14 amino acids. The V and J ends lost 5 bases and 4 bases, in that order; junction bases with no gene match: 8. In DNA form, the CDR3 reads TGTGCCAGCAGTGGACCATGGACAGGTTACGAGCAGTACTTC. Translation gives CASSGPWTGYEQYF.

In its sample, this clonotype was seen many times. The J gene is TRBJ2-2, the V gene TRBV29-1; either TRBD1 or TRBD2 may supply D (6 bases each). V lost 2 bases, J lost 2 bases, and 9 bases lay in between. The CDR3 is made up of 14 amino acids. Germline CDR1 reads SQVTM; CDR2 reads ANQGSEA. Written as DNA, the CDR3 is TGCAGCGTTGAATTGGGGGGCAACACCGGGGAGCTGTTTTTT. It encodes CSVELGGNTGELFF.

This clonotype was observed a handful of times. The CDR3 loop is CATSRPRSETQYF. CDR3 nucleotide sequence: TGTGCCACCAGCAGGCCCAGGTCGGAGACCCAGTACTTC. V and J are TRBV15 and TRBJ2-5, with D unclear. V dropped 3 bases and J dropped 5 bases, with 10 bases sitting between them. The V gene's germline CDR1 is LNHNV and CDR2 YYDKDF (reference sequence). This CDR3 spans 13 amino acids.

At least ten counts were recorded for this clonotype. The chain carries TRBV4-3 and TRBJ1-2; maybe TRBD1 (5 bases). With 1 base removed from V and 7 bases from J, the gap between germline ends came to 10 bases. The CDR3 extends over 13 amino acids. In germline, CDR1 is LGHNA, CDR2 YSLEER. This CDR3 is CASSQAHGAGYTF. The CDR3 DNA follows: TGCGCCAGCAGCCAAGCCCACGGGGCTGGCTACACCTTC.

This chain links TRBV28 with TRBJ2-7; D not certain. V lost 3 bases, J lost 2 bases, and 17 bases lay in between. The germline V gene has CDR1 MDHEN and CDR2 SYDVKM. The CDR3 loop spans 16 amino acids. CDR3 region: CASSFPAVRPTYEQYF. CDR3 coding DNA: TGTGCCAGCAGTTTCCCGGCCGTGCGGCCTACCTACGAGCAGTACTTC.

This clonotype was detected a few times. The chain couples TRBV6-1 to TRBJ1-1, with a weak D call TRBD1 (6 bases). The germline V gene encodes CDR1 MNHNS and CDR2 SASEGT. The CDR3 is 14 residues long. V lost 6 bases, J lost 1 base, and 12 bases lay in between. The CDR3 region is CASSAGRGNTEAFF. CDR3 DNA: TGTGCCAGCAGCGCCGGCAGGGGGAACACTGAAGCTTTCTTT.

Only a few counts were recorded for this clonotype. V and J are TRBV7-9 and TRBJ2-7; TRBD2 is a possible D gene (6 bases). Per germline, CDR1 SEHNR and CDR2 FQNEAQ (reference sequence). This CDR3 comprises 13 residues. Trimming removed 3 bases from V and 4 bases from J, with 10 bases in between. This chain's CDR3 is CASSLGLRYEQYF. The CDR3 region has the DNA TGTGCCAGCAGCTTGGGACTTAGGTACGAGCAGTACTTC.

This clonotype came up many times. The chain combines TRBV7-2 with TRBJ1-2; D remains ambiguous. Germline values: CDR1 SGHTA, CDR2 FQGNSA. Trimming took off 5 bases at V and 2 bases at J, with 15 bases between the two ends. The CDR3 consists of 15 residues. This chain's CDR3 is CASSPVANTNYGYTF. For the CDR3, the DNA is TGTGCCAGCAGCCCGGTAGCCAACACGAACTATGGCTACACCTTC. The full variable domain, its missing parts supplied by reference TRBV7-2 and TRBJ1-2, is GAGVSQSPSNKVTEKGKDVELRCDPISGHTALYWYRQSLGQGLEFLIYFQGNSAPDKSGLPSDRFSAERTGGSVSTLTIQRTQQEDSAVYLCASSPVANTNYGYTFGSGTRLTVV.

In its sample, this clonotype is medium-sized. This chain joins TRBV7-2 and TRBJ1-3; possible D gene TRBD1, 5 bases. Germline CDR1 and CDR2: SGHTA and FQGNSA. V was cut by 6 bases and J by 0 bases, with 15 bases left in between. The CDR3 has 16 residues. This CDR3 is CASRSGTDVSGNTIYF. As DNA, the CDR3 is TGTGCCAGCAGATCCGGGACTGACGTCTCTGGAAACACCATATATTTT. The variable domain in full, completed from reference TRBV7-2 and TRBJ1-3, reads GAGVSQSPSNKVTEKGKDVELRCDPISGHTALYWYRQSLGQGLEFLIYFQGNSAPDKSGLPSDRFSAERTGGSVSTLTIQRTQQEDSAVYLCASRSGTDVSGNTIYFGEGSWLTVV.

The chain has TRBV4-1 and TRBJ2-7, with 12 bases that match TRBD2. The CDR3 totals 15 residues. V dropped 0 bases and J dropped 4; count of bases not matched to a gene: 1. Germline V CDR1 and CDR2: MGHRA, YSYEKL. The CDR3: CASSQETSGGYEQYF. Written as DNA, the CDR3 is TGCGCCAGCAGCCAAGAAACTAGCGGGGGGTACGAGCAGTACTTC.

Many counts were recorded for this clonotype. The genes are TRBV29-1 and TRBJ2-5, with a possible D match to TRBD2 (5 bases). Germline V gene lookup returns CDR1 SQVTM and CDR2 ANQGSEA. This CDR3 has 16 amino acids. V was shortened by 0 bases and J by 0 bases, with 14 bases between the two germline ends. CDR3 sequence: CSVEDVPSYYQETQYF. Here the CDR3 DNA reads TGCAGCGTTGAAGATGTTCCTAGCTATTACCAAGAGACCCAGTACTTC.

This clonotype was observed many times. CDR3 in DNA: TGTGCCAGCAGTTATCAACTAGCGGGAGCCCCAGAGACCCAGTACTTC. Encoded protein: CASSYQLAGAPETQYF. The chain combines TRBV6-5 with TRBJ2-5, with 11 bases identical to TRBD2. CDR3 size: 16 residues. V dropped 3 bases and J dropped 4; count of bases not matched to a gene: 7. Germline-derived CDR1 and CDR2 are MNHEY and SVGAGI.

At least ten counts were recorded for this clonotype. The gene calls are TRBV27 and TRBJ2-1; the D is unclear. Germline values: CDR1 MNHEY, CDR2 SMNVEV (reference sequence). The ends were cut back, 3 bases at V and 8 bases at J, with 11 bases in the middle. The CDR3 is 13 amino acids. DNA of the CDR3: TGTGCCAGCAGTTTCGGGTTCTTAGATGAGCAGTTCTTC. Protein sequence: CASSFGFLDEQFF.

The chain joins TRBV9 to TRBJ2-7, with 8 bases aligning to TRBD1. Trimming removed 4 bases from V and 1 base from J; junction bases left unmatched: 7. CDR1 and CDR2 (germline): SGDLS, YYNGEE. The CDR3 length is 15 residues. In DNA form, the CDR3 reads TGTGCCAGCAGCCCAGGGACAGGTGATTCCTACGAGCAGTACTTC. Amino acid sequence: CASSPGTGDSYEQYF.

The CDR3 spells CASSQDTGQITEAFF. The CDR3 DNA sequence: TGCGCCAGCAGCCAAGATACAGGGCAAATTACTGAAGCTTTCTTT. The chain has TRBV4-3 and TRBJ1-1; tentatively, D is TRBD1 (6 bases). The CDR3 extends over 15 amino acids. V was trimmed by 0 bases and J by 5 bases, leaving 13 bases between them. In germline, CDR1 is LGHNA, CDR2 YSLEER.

This clonotype showed up just a few times. This chain joins TRBV2 and TRBJ2-3; D is possibly TRBD2 (5 bases). The ends were cut back, 5 bases at V and 3 bases at J, with 21 bases in the middle. The CDR3 covers 17 residues. The germline gives CDR1 SNHLY, CDR2 FYNNEI. This chain's CDR3 is CASSPIKRLADTDTQYF. For the CDR3, the DNA is TGTGCCAGCAGTCCTATCAAGAGGCTAGCAGATACAGATACGCAGTATTTT.

The chain carries TRBV12-3 or TRBV12-4 and TRBJ2-7; D remains ambiguous. This CDR3 has 13 amino acids. V lost 2 bases, J lost 2 bases, and 7 bases lay in between. The chain's CDR3 is CASSLLPPYEQYF. Written as DNA, the CDR3 is TGTGCCAGCAGTTTACTACCTCCCTACGAGCAGTACTTC.

This clonotype has a handful of counts. The V and J genes are TRBV4-1 and TRBJ2-7; TRBD1 agrees at 9 bases. The CDR3 runs to 15 residues. The trim removed 2 bases at V and 5 bases at J, leaving 7 bases unmatched. Germline assignment: CDR1 MGHRA and CDR2 YSYEKL. The CDR3 protein is CASSQTTGGNNEQYF. DNA for the CDR3: TGCGCCAGCAGCCAAACAACAGGGGGCAACAACGAGCAGTACTTC.

The gene calls are TRBV12-3 or TRBV12-4 and TRBJ2-1, with D possibly called TRBD1 or TRBD2 (6 bases each). The V and J ends lost 1 base and 15 bases respectively, with 19 bases between them. This CDR3 has 14 residues. This CDR3 is CASSLVGGAGRSFF. The CDR3 DNA is TGTGCCAGCAGTTTAGTAGGGGGTGCAGGGAGGTCGTTCTTC.

This clonotype was picked up many times. The V call is TRBV20-1, the J call TRBJ1-3, with D hard to call. V was shortened by 0 bases and J by 0 bases, with 9 bases between the two germline ends. CDR3 length equals 15 residues. In germline, CDR1 is DFQATT, CDR2 SNEGSKA (reference sequence). CDR3 region: CSARDSQSSGNTIYF. The DNA of the CDR3 is TGCAGTGCTAGAGATAGCCAGAGCTCTGGAAACACCATATATTTT.

This clonotype occurred a few times. The gene calls are TRBV2 and TRBJ1-6; D is uncertain. V lost 8 bases, J lost 0 bases, and 8 bases lay in between. Looked up from germline, CDR1 is SNHLY and CDR2 is FYNNEI. The CDR3 extends over 14 amino acids. The CDR3: CASGSSSYNSPLHF. The CDR3, as DNA: TGTGCCAGCGGGTCAAGCTCCTATAATTCACCCCTCCACTTT.

The chain has TRBV20-1 and TRBJ1-1; a weak D match, TRBD1 (6 bases). This CDR3 contains 11 residues. The V gene's germline CDR1 is DFQATT and CDR2 SNEGSKA (reference sequence). The V end was cut by 5 bases, the J end by 6 bases, with 10 bases between. The CDR3 DNA is TGCAGTGCTCCCTGGACAGCTGAAGCTTTCTTT. It yields the protein CSAPWTAEAFF.